This T cell receptor beta chain was captured in a study of cytomegalovirus exposure and HLA in healthy donors. Findings and limits, study-wide: Prior analysis indicated that the majority of TCR beta V segments exhibited productivity approximately 90% or approximately 30% of the time. Researchers counted 180 or so TCR beta chains as cytomegalovirus-associated. Later work found most CMV-associated TCR beta chains apparently HLA-restricted.

Details on this clone: Its antigen is not known.

A multiplex PCR was run with 60 Vbeta primers and 13 Jbeta primers. TCRdb's copy holds only in-frame clones and misses some; the assay was immunoSEQ multiplex PCR. In the table there are roughly 130,000 clones, about 76% of which are singletons. Sequencing was performed on PBMCs. This clonotype was obtained from a man aged 35 to 55 in good health and CMV-seropositive.

The CDR3 reads CASSTPRSGANVLTF. CDR3 nucleotides: TGTGCCAGCAGTACCCCCAGGTCTGGGGCCAACGTCCTGACTTTC. The V and J genes are TRBV28 and TRBJ2-6; D call uncertain. CDR3 size: 15 residues. The V end lost 5 bases, the J end lost 1 base, and 9 bases lay between the germline ends. Per the germline V gene, CDR1 is MDHEN and CDR2 is SYDVKM.